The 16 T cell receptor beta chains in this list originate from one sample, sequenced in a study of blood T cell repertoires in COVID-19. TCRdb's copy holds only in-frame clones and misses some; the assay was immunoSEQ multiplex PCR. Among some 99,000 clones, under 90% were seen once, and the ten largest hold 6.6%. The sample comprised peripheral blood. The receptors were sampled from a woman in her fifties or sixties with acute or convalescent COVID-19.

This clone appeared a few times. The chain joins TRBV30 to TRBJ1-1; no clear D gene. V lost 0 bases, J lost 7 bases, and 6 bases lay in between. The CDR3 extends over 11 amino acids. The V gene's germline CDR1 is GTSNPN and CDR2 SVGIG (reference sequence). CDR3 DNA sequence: TGTGCCTGGAGTGTTCGACATGAAGCTTTCTTT. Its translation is CAWSVRHEAFF.

The DNA of the CDR3 is TGTGCCAGCAGTGAAGAGGACAGAAACAATCAGCCCCAGCATTTT. Protein sequence: CASSEEDRNNQPQHF. The V gene is TRBV6-1, the J gene TRBJ1-5; a weak D match, TRBD1 (6 bases). The CDR3 has 15 residues. V lost 1 base, J lost 3 bases, and 10 bases lay in between. CDR1 MNHNS and CDR2 SASEGT come from the germline V gene.

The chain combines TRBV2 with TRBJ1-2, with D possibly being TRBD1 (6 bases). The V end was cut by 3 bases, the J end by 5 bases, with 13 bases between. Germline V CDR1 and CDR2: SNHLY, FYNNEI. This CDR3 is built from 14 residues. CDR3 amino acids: CASSDRGGLYGYTF. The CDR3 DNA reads TGTGCCAGCAGTGACAGGGGTGGGCTTTATGGCTACACCTTC.

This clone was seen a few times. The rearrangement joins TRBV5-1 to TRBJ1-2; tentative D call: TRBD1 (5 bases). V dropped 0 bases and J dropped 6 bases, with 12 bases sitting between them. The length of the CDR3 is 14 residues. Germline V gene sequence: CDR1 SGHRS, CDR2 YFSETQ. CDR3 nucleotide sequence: TGCGCCAGCAGCTTGGGGGGCCCAGTGAATGGCTACACCTTC. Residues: CASSLGGPVNGYTF. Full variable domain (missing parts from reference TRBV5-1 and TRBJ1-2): KAGVTQTPRYLIKTRGQQVTLSCSPISGHRSVSWYQQTPGQGLQFLFEYFSETQRNKGNFPGRFSGRQFSNSRSEMNVSTLELGDSALYLCASSLGGPVNGYTFGSGTRLTVV.

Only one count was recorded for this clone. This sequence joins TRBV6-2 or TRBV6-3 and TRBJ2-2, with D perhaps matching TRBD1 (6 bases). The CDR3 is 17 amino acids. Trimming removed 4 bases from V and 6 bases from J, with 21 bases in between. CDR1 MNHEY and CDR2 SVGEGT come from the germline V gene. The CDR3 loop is CASSLAGVPGGAGELFF. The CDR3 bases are TGTGCCAGCAGTTTGGCAGGGGTACCGGGCGGCGCCGGGGAGCTGTTTTTT.

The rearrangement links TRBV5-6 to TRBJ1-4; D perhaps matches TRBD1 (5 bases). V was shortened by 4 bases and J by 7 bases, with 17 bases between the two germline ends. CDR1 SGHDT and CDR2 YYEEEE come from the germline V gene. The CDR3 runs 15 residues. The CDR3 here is CASSPVGGSAEKLFF. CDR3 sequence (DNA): TGTGCCAGCAGCCCGGTCGGGGGGTCGGCTGAAAAACTGTTTTTT.

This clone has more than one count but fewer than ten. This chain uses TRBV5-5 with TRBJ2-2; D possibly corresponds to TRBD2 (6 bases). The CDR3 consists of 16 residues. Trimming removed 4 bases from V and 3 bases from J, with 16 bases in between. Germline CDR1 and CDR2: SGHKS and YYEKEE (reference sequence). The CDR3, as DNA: TGTGCCAGCAGCAAGGGTGGACTAACTTACACCGGGGAGCTGTTTTTT. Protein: CASSKGGLTYTGELFF.

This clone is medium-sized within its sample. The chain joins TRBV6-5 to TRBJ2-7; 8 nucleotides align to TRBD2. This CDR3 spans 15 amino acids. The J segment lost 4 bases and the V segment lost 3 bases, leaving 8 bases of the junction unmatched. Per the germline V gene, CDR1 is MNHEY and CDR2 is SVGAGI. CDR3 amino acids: CASSYASGYTYEQYF. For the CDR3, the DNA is TGTGCCAGCAGTTATGCTAGCGGGTACACTTACGAGCAGTACTTC.

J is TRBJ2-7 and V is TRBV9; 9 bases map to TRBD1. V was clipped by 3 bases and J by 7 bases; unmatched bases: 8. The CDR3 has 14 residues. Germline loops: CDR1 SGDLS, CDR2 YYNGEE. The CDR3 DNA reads TGTGCCAGCAGCGCCGGGACAGGGTCTAGGGAGCAGTACTTC. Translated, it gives CASSAGTGSREQYF.

The CDR3 bases are TGTGCCAGCAGTGACCCACGGACACCAAACACCGGGGAGCTGTTTTTT. Translation: CASSDPRTPNTGELFF. This rearrangement joins TRBV25-1 to TRBJ2-2, with D maybe TRBD1 (5 bases). Germline V gene sequence: CDR1 MGHDK, CDR2 SYGVNS. V was clipped by 3 bases and J by 2 bases, with 13 bases between them. This CDR3 has 16 residues.

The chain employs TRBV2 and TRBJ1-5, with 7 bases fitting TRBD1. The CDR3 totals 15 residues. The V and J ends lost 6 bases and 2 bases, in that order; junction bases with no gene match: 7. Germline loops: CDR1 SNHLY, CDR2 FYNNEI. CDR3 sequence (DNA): TGTGCCAGCAGCTCACAGGGGATTCGCAATCAGCCCCAGCATTTT. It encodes CASSSQGIRNQPQHF. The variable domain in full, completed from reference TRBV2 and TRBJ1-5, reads EPEVTQTPSHQVTQMGQEVILRCVPISNHLYFYWYRQILGQKVEFLVSFYNNEISEKSEIFDDQFSVERPDGSNFTLKIRSTKLEDSAMYFCASSSQGIRNQPQHFGDGTRLSIL.

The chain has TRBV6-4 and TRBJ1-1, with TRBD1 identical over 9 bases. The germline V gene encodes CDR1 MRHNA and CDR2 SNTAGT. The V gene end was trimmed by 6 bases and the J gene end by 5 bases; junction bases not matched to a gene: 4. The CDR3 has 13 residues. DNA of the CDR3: TGTGCCAGCAGAGACAGGGGGGGAACTGAAGCTTTCTTT. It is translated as CASRDRGGTEAFF.

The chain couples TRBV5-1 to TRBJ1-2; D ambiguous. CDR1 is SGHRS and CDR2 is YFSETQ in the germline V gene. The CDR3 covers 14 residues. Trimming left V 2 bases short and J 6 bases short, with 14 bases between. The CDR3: CASSLTDLRDGYTF. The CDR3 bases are TGCGCCAGCAGCTTAACTGATTTGAGGGATGGCTACACCTTC.

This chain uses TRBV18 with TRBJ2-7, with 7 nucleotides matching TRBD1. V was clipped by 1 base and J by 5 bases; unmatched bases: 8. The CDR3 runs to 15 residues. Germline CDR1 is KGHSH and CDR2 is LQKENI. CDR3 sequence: CASSPRDRGTHEQYF. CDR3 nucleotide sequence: TGTGCCAGCTCACCACGGGACAGAGGGACCCACGAGCAGTACTTC.

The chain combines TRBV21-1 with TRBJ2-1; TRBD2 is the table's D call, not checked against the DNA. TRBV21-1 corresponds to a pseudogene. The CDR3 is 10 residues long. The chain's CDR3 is CASPSGEQFF. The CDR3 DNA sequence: TGTGCCAGTCCATCGGGGGAGCAGTTCTTC.

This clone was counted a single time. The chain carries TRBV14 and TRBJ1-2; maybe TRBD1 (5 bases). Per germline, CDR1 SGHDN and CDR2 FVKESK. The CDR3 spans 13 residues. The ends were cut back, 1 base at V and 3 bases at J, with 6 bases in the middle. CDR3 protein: CASSQGTYYGYTF. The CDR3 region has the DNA TGTGCCAGCAGCCAAGGGACATACTATGGCTACACCTTC.